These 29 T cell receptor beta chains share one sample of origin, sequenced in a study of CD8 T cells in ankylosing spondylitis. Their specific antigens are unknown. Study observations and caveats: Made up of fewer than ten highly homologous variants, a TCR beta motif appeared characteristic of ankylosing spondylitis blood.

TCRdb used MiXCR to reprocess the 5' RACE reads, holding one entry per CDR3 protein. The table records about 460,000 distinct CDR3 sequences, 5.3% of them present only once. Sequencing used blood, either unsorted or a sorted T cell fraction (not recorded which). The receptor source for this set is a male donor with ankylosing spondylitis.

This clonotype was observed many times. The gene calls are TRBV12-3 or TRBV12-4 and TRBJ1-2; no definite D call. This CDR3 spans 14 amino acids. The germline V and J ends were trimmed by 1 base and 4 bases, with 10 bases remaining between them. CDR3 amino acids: CASSLGDVGYGYTF. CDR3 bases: TGTGCCAGCAGTTTAGGTGACGTTGGCTATGGCTACACCTTC.

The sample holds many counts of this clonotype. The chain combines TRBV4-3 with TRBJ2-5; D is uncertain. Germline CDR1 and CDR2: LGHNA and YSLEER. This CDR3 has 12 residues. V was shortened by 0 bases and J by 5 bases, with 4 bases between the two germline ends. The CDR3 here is CASSQEGETQYF. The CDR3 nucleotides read TGCGCCAGCAGCCAAGAGGGGGAGACCCAGTACTTC.

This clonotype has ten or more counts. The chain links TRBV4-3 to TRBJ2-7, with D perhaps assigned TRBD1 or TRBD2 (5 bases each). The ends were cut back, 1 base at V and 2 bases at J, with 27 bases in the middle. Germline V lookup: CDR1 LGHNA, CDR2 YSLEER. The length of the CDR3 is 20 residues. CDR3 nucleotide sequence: TGCGCCAGCAGCCAAGTGGTTCTCTCGGGCTCGGGGCCGGATCCCTACGAGCAGTACTTC. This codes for CASSQVVLSGSGPDPYEQYF.

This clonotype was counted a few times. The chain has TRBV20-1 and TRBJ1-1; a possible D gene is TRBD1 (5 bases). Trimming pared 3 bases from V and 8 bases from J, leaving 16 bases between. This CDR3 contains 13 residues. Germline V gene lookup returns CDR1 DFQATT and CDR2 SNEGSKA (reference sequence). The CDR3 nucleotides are TGCAGTGCTAGCGGGGCTCTCCGGAGGGAAGCTTTCTTT. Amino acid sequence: CSASGALRREAFF.

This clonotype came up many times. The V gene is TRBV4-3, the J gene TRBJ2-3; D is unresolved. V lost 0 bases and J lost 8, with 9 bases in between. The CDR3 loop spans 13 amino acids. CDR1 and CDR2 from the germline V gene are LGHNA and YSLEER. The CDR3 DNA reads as TGCGCCAGCAGCCAAGACGGGCGAGGTACGCAGTATTTT. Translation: CASSQDGRGTQYF.

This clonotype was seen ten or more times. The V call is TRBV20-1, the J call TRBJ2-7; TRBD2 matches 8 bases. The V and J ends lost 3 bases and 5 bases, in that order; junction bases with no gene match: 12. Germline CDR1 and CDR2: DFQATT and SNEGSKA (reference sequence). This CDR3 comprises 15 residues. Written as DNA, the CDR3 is TGCAGTGCTAGGACACCGGGACTAGGGAGAAACGAGCAGTACTTC. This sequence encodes CSARTPGLGRNEQYF.

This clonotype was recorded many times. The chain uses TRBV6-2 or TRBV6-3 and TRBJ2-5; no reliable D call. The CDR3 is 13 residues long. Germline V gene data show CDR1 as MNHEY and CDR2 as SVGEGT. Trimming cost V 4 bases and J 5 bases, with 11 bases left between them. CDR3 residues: CASSLQEEETQYF. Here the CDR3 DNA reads TGTGCCAGCAGTTTACAAGAGGAGGAGACCCAGTACTTC.

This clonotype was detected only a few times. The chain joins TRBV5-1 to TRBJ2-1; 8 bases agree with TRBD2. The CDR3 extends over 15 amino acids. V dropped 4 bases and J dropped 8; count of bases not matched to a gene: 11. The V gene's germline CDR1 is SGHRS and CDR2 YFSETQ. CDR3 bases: TGCGCCAGCAGCCCCCGCGGCGGGGGGATGGATGAGCAGTTCTTC. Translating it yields CASSPRGGGMDEQFF.

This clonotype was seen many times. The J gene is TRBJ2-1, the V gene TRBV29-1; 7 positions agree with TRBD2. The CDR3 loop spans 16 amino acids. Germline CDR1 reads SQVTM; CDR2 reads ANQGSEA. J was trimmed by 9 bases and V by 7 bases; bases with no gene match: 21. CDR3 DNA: TGCAGCGCTACCAACCCTGGCGGGAGCTTTTCGGGTGAGCAGTTCTTC. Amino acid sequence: CSATNPGGSFSGEQFF.

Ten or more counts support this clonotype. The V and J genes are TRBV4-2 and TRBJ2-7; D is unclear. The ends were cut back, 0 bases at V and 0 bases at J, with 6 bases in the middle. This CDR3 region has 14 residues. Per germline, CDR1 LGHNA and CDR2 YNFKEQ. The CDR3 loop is CASSQDLGSYEQYF. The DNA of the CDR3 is TGTGCCAGCAGCCAAGATCTTGGCTCCTACGAGCAGTACTTC.

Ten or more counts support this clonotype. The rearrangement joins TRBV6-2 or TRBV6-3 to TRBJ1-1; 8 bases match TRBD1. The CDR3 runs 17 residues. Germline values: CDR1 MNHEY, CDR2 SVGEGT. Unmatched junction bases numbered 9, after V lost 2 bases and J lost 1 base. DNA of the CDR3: TGTGCCAGCAGTTACGGACAGGGAAGTCTAACGAACACTGAAGCTTTCTTT. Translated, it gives CASSYGQGSLTNTEAFF.

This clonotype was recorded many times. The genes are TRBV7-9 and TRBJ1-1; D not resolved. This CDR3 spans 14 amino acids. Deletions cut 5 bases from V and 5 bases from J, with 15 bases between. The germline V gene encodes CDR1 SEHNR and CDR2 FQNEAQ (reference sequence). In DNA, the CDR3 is TGTGCCAGCAGCAACCGCGGCGGAGGTACTGAAGCTTTCTTT. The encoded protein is CASSNRGGGTEAFF.

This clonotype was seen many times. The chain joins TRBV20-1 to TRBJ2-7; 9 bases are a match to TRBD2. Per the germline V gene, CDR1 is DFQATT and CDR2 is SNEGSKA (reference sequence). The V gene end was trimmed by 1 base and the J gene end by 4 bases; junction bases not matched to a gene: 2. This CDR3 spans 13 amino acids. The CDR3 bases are TGCAGTGCTAGAGTAGCGGGGGCTTACGAGCAGTACTTC. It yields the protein CSARVAGAYEQYF.

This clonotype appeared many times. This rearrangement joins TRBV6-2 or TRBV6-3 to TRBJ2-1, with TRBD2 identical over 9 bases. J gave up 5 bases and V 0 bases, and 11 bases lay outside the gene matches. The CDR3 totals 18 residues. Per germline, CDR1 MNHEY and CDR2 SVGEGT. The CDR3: CASSYSLYQGLANNEQFF. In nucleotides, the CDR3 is TGTGCCAGCAGTTACTCGTTGTATCAAGGACTAGCGAACAATGAGCAGTTCTTC.

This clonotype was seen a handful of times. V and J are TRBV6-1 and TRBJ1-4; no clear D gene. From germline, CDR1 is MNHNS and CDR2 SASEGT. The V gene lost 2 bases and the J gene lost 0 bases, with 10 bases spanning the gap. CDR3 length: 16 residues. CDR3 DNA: TGTGCCAGCAGTGAACGCAGATTTGCAACTAATGAAAAACTGTTTTTT. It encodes CASSERRFATNEKLFF.

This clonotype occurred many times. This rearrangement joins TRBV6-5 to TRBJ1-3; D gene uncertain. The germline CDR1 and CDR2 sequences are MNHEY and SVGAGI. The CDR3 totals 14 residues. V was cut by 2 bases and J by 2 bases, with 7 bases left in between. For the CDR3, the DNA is TGTGCCAGCAGTTACGGGGAAACTGGAAACACCATATATTTT. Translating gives CASSYGETGNTIYF.

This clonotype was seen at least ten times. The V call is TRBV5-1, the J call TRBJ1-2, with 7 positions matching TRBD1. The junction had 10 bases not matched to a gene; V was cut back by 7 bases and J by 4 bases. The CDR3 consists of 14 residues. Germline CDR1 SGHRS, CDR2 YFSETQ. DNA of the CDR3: TGCGCCAGCGGACCGGGACAGTCCGGCTATGGCTACACCTTC. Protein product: CASGPGQSGYGYTF.

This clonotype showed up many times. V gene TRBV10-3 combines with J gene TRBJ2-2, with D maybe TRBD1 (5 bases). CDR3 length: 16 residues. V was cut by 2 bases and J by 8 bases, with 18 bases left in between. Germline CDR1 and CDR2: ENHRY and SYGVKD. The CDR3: CAISEPYTGPLGELFF. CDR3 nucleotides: TGTGCCATCAGTGAGCCATACACAGGCCCCCTAGGGGAGCTGTTTTTT.

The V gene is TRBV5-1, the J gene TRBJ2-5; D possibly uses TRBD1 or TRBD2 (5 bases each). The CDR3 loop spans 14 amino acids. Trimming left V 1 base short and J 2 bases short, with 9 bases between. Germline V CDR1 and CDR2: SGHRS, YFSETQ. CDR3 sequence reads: CASSLPGPQETQYF. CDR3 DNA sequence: TGCGCCAGCAGCTTGCCGGGACCACAAGAGACCCAGTACTTC.

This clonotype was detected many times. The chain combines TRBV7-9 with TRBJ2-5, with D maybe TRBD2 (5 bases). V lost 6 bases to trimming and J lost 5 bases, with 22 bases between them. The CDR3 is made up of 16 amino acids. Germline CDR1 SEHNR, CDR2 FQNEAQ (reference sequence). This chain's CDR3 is CASSIRGLRRGETQYF. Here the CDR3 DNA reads TGTGCCAGCAGTATAAGAGGGCTCCGTAGAGGCGAGACCCAGTACTTC.

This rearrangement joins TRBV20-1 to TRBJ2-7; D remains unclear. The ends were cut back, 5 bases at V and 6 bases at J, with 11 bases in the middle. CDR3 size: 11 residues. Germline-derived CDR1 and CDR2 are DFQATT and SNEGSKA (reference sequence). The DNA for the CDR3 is TGCAGTGCTTTTGACTCTCCCGAGCAGTACTTC. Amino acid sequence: CSAFDSPEQYF.

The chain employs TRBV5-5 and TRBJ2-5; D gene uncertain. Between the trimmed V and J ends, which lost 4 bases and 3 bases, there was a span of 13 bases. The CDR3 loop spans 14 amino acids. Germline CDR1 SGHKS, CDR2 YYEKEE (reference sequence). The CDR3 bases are TGTGCCAGCAGCCTCAGCAGAACCGAAGAGACCCAGTACTTC. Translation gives CASSLSRTEETQYF.

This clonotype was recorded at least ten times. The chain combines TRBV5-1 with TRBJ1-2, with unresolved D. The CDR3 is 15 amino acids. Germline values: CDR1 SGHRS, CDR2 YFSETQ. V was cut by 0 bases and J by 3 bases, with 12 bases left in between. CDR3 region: CASSLEVRWDYGYTF. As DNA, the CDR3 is TGCGCCAGCAGCTTGGAGGTCCGGTGGGACTATGGCTACACCTTC.

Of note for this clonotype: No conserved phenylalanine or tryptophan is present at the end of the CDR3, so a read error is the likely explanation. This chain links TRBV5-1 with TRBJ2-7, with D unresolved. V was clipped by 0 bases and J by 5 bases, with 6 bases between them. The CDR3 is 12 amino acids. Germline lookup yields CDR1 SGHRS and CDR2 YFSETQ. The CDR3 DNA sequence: TGCGCCAGCAGCTTGGGTGGACACGAGCAGTACCTC. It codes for CASSLGGHEQYL.

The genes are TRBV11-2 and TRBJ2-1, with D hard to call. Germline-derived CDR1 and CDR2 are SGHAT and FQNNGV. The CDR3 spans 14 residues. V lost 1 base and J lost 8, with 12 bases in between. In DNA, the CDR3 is TGTGCCAGCAGCTTAGGGGTGCCCCCCGATGAGCAGTTCTTC. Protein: CASSLGVPPDEQFF.

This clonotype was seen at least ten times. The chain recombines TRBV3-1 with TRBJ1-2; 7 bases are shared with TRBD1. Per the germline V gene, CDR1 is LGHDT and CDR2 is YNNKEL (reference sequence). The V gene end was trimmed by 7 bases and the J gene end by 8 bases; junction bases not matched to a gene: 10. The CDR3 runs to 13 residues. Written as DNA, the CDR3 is TGTGCCAGCACCGGGACAGTTTCAGGCGGCTACACCTTC. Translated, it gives CASTGTVSGGYTF.

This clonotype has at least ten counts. CDR3 residues: CASSFDIGTEAFF. CDR3 nucleotides: TGTGCCAGCAGCTTTGACATCGGCACTGAAGCTTTCTTT. The V and J genes are TRBV5-6 and TRBJ1-1; D remains ambiguous. Germline CDR1 reads SGHDT; CDR2 reads YYEEEE. There are 13 residues in the CDR3. V lost 2 bases, J lost 4 bases, and 9 bases lay in between. Full variable domain (rest looked up from reference TRBV5-6 and TRBJ1-1): DAGVTQSPTHLIKTRGQQVTLRCSPKSGHDTVSWYQQALGQGPQFIFQYYEEEERQRGNFPDRFSGHQFPNYSSELNVNALLLGDSALYLCASSFDIGTEAFFGQGTRLTVV.

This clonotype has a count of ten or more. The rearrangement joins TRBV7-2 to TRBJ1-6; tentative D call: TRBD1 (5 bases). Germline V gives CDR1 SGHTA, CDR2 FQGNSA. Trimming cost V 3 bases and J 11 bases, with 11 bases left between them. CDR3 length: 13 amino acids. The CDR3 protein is CASSLAGHPPLHF. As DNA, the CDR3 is TGTGCCAGCAGCTTGGCAGGGCATCCACCCCTCCACTTT.

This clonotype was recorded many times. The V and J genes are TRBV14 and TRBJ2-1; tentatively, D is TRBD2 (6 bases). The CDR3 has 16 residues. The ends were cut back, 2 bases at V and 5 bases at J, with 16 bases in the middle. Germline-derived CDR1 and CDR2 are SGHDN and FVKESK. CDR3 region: CASSQSGRKRDNEQFF. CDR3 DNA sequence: TGTGCCAGCAGCCAATCGGGGAGGAAGAGGGACAATGAGCAGTTCTTC.